The 17 T cell receptor beta chains below were found in one sample sequenced in a study of OX40 agonist ivuxolimab in advanced cancers. Assay: immunoSEQ multiplex PCR; the TCRdb copy retains only in-frame clones and omits some. The table includes approximately 13,000 clones, 80% detected once. This sample comprised CD4+ or CD8+ T cells sorted from blood, obtained in a trial of the OX40 agonist ivuxolimab. These receptors originate from an adult with an advanced solid tumor such as melanoma, head and neck, liver or kidney cancer.

V usage is TRBV6-1 and J usage is TRBJ2-7; the D gene is possibly TRBD2 (5 bases). Trimming cost V 7 bases and J 6 bases, with 16 bases left between them. The CDR3 runs to 13 residues. From germline, CDR1 is MNHNS and CDR2 SASEGT. This CDR3 reads CASTLASIGEQYF. The CDR3 bases are TGTGCCAGCACCCTAGCCTCTATCGGCGAGCAGTACTTC.

V is TRBV19 and J is TRBJ2-1; 7 nucleotides agree with TRBD1. Germline V lookup: CDR1 LNHDA, CDR2 SQIVND (reference sequence). This CDR3 contains 14 residues. V lost 6 bases and J lost 5; bases outside the gene matches: 7. DNA for the CDR3: TGTGCCAGTAGAAGGGACAGAGGAAACAATGAGCAGTTCTTC. This codes for CASRRDRGNNEQFF. The entire variable domain, with the rest obtained from reference TRBV19 and TRBJ2-1, is as follows: DGGITQSPKYLFRKEGQNVTLSCEQNLNHDAMYWYRQDPGQGLRLIYYSQIVNDFQKGDIAEGYSVSREKKESFPLTVTSAQKNPTAFYLCASRRDRGNNEQFFGPGTRLTVL.

The chain has TRBV28 and TRBJ2-4; tentatively, D is TRBD2 (5 bases). There are 15 residues in the CDR3. Between the trimmed V and J ends, which lost 10 bases and 2 bases, there was a span of 18 bases. CDR1 is MDHEN and CDR2 is SYDVKM in the germline V gene. This chain's CDR3 is CATAARRLPKNIQYF. The CDR3, as DNA: TGTGCCACCGCCGCGAGGAGGCTCCCCAAAAACATTCAGTACTTC.

The chain has TRBV5-4 and TRBJ2-7; a weak D match, TRBD2 (6 bases). Germline V gene sequence: CDR1 SGHNT, CDR2 YYREEE (reference sequence). V lost 5 bases, J lost 2 bases, and 14 bases lay in between. This CDR3 region has 14 residues. In DNA, the CDR3 is TGTGCCAGCAGTACTAGCCTATCCGCCTACGAGCAGTACTTC. It specifies CASSTSLSAYEQYF.

CDR3 sequence (DNA): TGCGCCAGCAGCCATTCACTAGCGGGAGCATACGAGCAGTACTTC. The encoded protein is CASSHSLAGAYEQYF. The J gene is TRBJ2-7, the V gene TRBV4-3; TRBD2 aligns across 11 bases. The CDR3 has 15 amino acids. Germline lookup yields CDR1 LGHNA and CDR2 YSLEER. Losses at the gene ends were 3 bases for V and 4 bases for J; bases not matched to a gene: 5.

This clone was counted a few times. J is TRBJ2-1 and V is TRBV4-3, with TRBD2 matching over 7 bases. The J segment lost 2 bases and the V segment lost 2 bases, leaving 12 bases of the junction unmatched. This CDR3 has 18 amino acids. The germline gives CDR1 LGHNA, CDR2 YSLEER. Here the CDR3 DNA reads TGCGCCAGCAGCCAATTCAAAACGGGGGGAGGGGCCTACAATGAGCAGTTCTTC. Translated, it gives CASSQFKTGGGAYNEQFF.

The chain carries TRBV11-2 and TRBJ1-4, with D unresolved. From germline, CDR1 is SGHAT and CDR2 FQNNGV. The CDR3 runs 16 residues. V was pared by 5 bases and J by 8 bases, with 21 bases between. The CDR3 DNA reads TGTGCCAGCAGCGAGGGCCGCACTGTGGTGATCGAAAAACTGTTTTTT. This encodes CASSEGRTVVIEKLFF.

This clone was detected once. The chain carries TRBV23-1 and TRBJ2-2, with 11 bases matching TRBD2. TRBV23-1 is placed among ORFs of uncertain function. Losses at the gene ends were 0 bases for V and 2 bases for J; bases not matched to a gene: 8. This CDR3 region has 19 residues. The CDR3 nucleotides are TGCGCCAGCAGTCAATCTGCGGGACTAGCGGTTCAAAACACCGGGGAGCTGTTTTTT. Encoded protein: CASSQSAGLAVQNTGELFF.

As concerns this clone: Relative to the germline gene, one junction end is altered; a read error may explain this. This chain links TRBV5-4 with TRBJ2-1; 7 positions agree with TRBD2. In germline, CDR1 is SGHNT, CDR2 YYREEE (reference sequence). This CDR3 is 18 amino acids long. The CDR3 sequence: CASSQDLNRGSSYNEQFF. The CDR3 bases are TGCGCCAGCAGCCAAGATTTGAACCGCGGGAGCTCCTACAATGAGCAGTTCTTC. The complete variable domain, with remaining parts taken from reference TRBV5-4 and TRBJ2-1, reads ETGVTQSPTHLIKTRGQQVTLRCSSQSGHNTVSWYQQALGQGPQFIFQYYREEENGRGNFPPRFSGLQFPNYSSELNVNALELDDSALYLCASSQDLNRGSSYNEQFFGPGTRLTVL.

The V and J genes are TRBV7-2 and TRBJ2-7; TRBD2 is a possible D gene (6 bases). V shed 5 bases and J shed 6 bases, with 17 bases lying between them. Germline CDR1 and CDR2: SGHTA and FQGNSA. This CDR3 spans 14 amino acids. The CDR3 DNA is TGTGCCAGCAGCGTAAGCGCGGGAAGGTCCGAGCAGTACTTC. It is translated as CASSVSAGRSEQYF. Based on the CDR3 plus reference TRBV7-2 and TRBJ2-7, the full variable domain is GAGVSQSPSNKVTEKGKDVELRCDPISGHTALYWYRQSLGQGLEFLIYFQGNSAPDKSGLPSDRFSAERTGGSVSTLTIQRTQQEDSAVYLCASSVSAGRSEQYFGPGTRLTVT.

This chain links TRBV2 with TRBJ2-1; 8 nucleotides agree with TRBD1. The germline V gene has CDR1 SNHLY and CDR2 FYNNEI. The CDR3 covers 15 residues. V shed 5 bases, J shed 3 bases, and the junction held 6 bases outside the gene matches. CDR3 region: CASSPGGAFYNEQFF. CDR3 sequence (DNA): TGTGCCAGCAGTCCAGGGGGCGCGTTCTACAATGAGCAGTTCTTC.

The genes are TRBV4-2 and TRBJ1-1, with D hard to call. CDR1 is LGHNA, CDR2 YNFKEQ, per germline. Trimming took off 1 base at V and 4 bases at J, with 16 bases between the two ends. The CDR3 sequence is 16 residues long. CDR3 sequence (DNA): TGTGCCAGCAGCCAAGGCGGGAAGGTATGGAGCACTGAAGCTTTCTTT. Translated, it gives CASSQGGKVWSTEAFF.

V usage is TRBV18 and J usage is TRBJ2-6, with D hard to call. The CDR3 length is 13 residues. The ends were cut back, 2 bases at V and 4 bases at J, with 3 bases in the middle. Germline-derived CDR1 and CDR2 are KGHSH and LQKENI. The CDR3 spells CASSPDGANVLTF. The CDR3, as DNA: TGTGCCAGCTCACCAGACGGGGCCAACGTCCTGACTTTC.

CDR3 loop: CATCASPSYNEQFF. Written as DNA, the CDR3 is TGTGCCACATGCGCCTCCCCCTCCTACAATGAGCAGTTCTTC. The chain carries TRBV27 and TRBJ2-1; D remains ambiguous. The germline V gene encodes CDR1 MNHEY and CDR2 SMNVEV (reference sequence). V lost 10 bases and J lost 0, with 13 bases in between. The CDR3 covers 14 residues.

CDR3 loop: CASRRGQGDLETQYF. The CDR3 DNA sequence: TGTGCCAGCAGACGGGGACAGGGGGATCTCGAGACCCAGTACTTC. V gene TRBV28 combines with J gene TRBJ2-5, with TRBD1 identical over 11 bases. The CDR3 totals 15 residues. Germline loops: CDR1 MDHEN, CDR2 SYDVKM. V lost 6 bases and J lost 5; bases outside the gene matches: 8.

V usage is TRBV28 and J usage is TRBJ1-1, with no clear D. There are 14 residues in the CDR3. CDR1 is MDHEN and CDR2 is SYDVKM in the germline V gene. V lost 3 bases to trimming and J lost 1 base, with 9 bases between them. CDR3 residues: CASSFYRPNTEAFF. CDR3 sequence (DNA): TGTGCCAGCAGTTTTTACAGACCGAACACTGAAGCTTTCTTT. The full variable domain, in which reference TRBV28 and TRBJ1-1 provide the parts outside the CDR3, is DVKVTQSSRYLVKRTGEKVFLECVQDMDHENMFWYRQDPGLGLRLIYFSYDVKMKEKGDIPEGYSVSREKKERFSLILESASTNQTSMYLCASSFYRPNTEAFFGQGTRLTVV.

The CDR3 nucleotides read TGTGCCAGCGGTACAGGGTCCTACGAGCAGTACTTC. Protein: CASGTGSYEQYF. The V gene is TRBV2, the J gene TRBJ2-7; weak D call: TRBD1 (6 bases). CDR3 length: 12 residues. Trimming removed 8 bases at V and 1 base at J, with 9 bases between. From germline, CDR1 is SNHLY and CDR2 FYNNEI.